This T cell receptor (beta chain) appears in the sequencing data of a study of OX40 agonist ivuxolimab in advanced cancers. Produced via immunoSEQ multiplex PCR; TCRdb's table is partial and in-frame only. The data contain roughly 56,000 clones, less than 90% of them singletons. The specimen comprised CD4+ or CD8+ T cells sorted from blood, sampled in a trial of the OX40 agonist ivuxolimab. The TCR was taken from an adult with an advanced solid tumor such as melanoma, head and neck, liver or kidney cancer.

Here the CDR3 DNA reads TGTGCCAGCAGCTTATCGTCGGGCGGAGATACGCAGTATTTT. It yields the protein CASSLSSGGDTQYF. The chain combines TRBV7-9 with TRBJ2-3; the D is unclear. CDR3 length equals 14 residues. Per germline, CDR1 SEHNR and CDR2 FQNEAQ (reference sequence). The V end was cut by 2 bases, the J end by 5 bases, with 11 bases between.